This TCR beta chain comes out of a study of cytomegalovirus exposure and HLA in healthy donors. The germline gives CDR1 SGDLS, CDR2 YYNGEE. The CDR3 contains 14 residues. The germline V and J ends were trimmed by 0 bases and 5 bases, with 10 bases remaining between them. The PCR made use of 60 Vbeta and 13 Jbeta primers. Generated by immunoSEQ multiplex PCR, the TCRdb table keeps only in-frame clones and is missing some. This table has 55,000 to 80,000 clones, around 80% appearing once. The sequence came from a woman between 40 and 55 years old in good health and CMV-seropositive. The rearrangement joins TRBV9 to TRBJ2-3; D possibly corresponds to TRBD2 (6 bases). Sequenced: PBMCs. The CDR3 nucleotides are TGTGCCAGCAGCGTAGAATGGCGGGGAGATACGCAGTATTTT. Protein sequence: CASSVEWRGDTQYF.